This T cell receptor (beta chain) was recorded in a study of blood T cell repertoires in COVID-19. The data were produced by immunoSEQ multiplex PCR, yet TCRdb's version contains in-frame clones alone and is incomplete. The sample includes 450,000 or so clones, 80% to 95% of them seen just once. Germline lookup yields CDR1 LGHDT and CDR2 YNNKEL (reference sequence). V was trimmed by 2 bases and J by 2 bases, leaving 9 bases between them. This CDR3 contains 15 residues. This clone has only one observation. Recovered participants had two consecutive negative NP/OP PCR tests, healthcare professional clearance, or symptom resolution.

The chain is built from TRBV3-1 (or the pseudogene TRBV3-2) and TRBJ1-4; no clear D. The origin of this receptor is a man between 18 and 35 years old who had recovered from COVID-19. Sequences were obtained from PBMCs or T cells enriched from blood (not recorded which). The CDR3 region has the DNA TGTGCCAGCAGCCAACTACTAGCGACTAATGAAAAACTGTTTTTT. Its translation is CASSQLLATNEKLFF.